This TCR beta chain was obtained from a study of beta chain features in type 1 diabetes. As for the study in general: Examination covered 100 million to 140 million sorted cells spanning all samples.

Only a few counts were recorded for this clone. Its cognate antigen is unknown. As every portion of the isolated RNA was reverse transcribed, the sequencing read expressed TCRB transcripts. The protocol was immunoSEQ multiplex PCR, while the TCRdb copy is restricted to in-frame clones and leaves out a portion. The sample has hundreds of thousands of clones, around an eighth seen once. Whole-study results and caveats: Among all four CD4+ subsets, Type 1 diabetes patients had TCRB CDR3s that were moderately but significantly shorter.

Germline loops: CDR1 SGDLS, CDR2 YYNGEE. Trimming left V 0 bases short and J 7 bases short, with 7 bases between. CDR3 length: 13 amino acids. Sequenced material: naive CD4+ T cells from blood. This chain links TRBV9 with TRBJ2-2, with TRBD2 as a possible D gene (5 bases). This clonotype was obtained from a young man with type 1 diabetes. DNA for the CDR3: TGTGCCAGCAGCGTAGTGGGAGTCGGGGAGCTGTTTTTT. It translates to CASSVVGVGELFF.